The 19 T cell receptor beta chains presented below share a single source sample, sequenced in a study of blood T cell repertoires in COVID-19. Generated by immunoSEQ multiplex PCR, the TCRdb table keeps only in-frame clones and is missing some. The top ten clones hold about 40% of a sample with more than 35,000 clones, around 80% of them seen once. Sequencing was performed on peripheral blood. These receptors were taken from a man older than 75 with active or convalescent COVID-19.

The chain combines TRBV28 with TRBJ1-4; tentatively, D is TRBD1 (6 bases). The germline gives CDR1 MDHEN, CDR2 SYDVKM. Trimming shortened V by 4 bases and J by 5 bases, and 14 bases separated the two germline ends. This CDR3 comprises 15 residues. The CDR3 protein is CASSSLGGGNEKLFF. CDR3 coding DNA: TGTGCCAGCAGTTCCTTAGGGGGTGGGAATGAAAAACTGTTTTTT.

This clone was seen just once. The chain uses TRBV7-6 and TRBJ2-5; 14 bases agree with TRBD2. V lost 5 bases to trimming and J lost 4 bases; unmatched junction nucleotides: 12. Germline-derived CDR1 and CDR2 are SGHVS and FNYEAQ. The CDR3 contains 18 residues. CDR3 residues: CASSQTTSGGAGRETQYF. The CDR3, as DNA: TGTGCCAGCAGCCAAACGACTAGCGGGGGGGCGGGAAGAGAGACCCAGTACTTC. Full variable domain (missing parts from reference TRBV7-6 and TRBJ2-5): GAGVSQSPRYKVTKRGQDVALRCDPISGHVSLYWYRQALGQGPEFLTYFNYEAQQDKSGLPNDRFSAERPEGSISTLTIQRTEQRDSAMYRCASSQTTSGGAGRETQYFGPGTRLLVL.

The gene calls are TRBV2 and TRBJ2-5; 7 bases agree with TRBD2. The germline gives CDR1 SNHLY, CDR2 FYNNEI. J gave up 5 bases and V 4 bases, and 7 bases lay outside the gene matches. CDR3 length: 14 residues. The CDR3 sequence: CASSVLRGYETQYF. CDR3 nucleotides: TGTGCCAGCAGTGTCCTGCGGGGGTATGAGACCCAGTACTTC.

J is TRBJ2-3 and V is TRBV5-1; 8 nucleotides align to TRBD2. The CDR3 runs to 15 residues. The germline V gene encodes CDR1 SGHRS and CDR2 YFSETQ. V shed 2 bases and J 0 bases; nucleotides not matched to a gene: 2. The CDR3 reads CASSLAGESTDTQYF. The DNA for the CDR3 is TGCGCCAGCAGCTTAGCGGGAGAAAGCACAGATACGCAGTATTTT.

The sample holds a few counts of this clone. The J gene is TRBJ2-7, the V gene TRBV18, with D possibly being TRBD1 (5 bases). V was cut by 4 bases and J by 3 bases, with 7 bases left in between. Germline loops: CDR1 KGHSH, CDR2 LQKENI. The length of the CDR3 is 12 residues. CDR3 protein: CASSLGVYEQYF. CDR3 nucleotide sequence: TGTGCCAGCTCACTAGGGGTCTACGAGCAGTACTTC.

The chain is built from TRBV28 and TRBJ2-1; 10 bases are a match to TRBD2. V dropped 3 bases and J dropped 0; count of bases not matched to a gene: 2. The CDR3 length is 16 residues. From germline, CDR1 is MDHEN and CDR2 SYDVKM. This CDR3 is CASSLGLASSYNEQFF. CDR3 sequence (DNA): TGTGCCAGCAGTTTGGGACTAGCGAGCTCCTACAATGAGCAGTTCTTC.

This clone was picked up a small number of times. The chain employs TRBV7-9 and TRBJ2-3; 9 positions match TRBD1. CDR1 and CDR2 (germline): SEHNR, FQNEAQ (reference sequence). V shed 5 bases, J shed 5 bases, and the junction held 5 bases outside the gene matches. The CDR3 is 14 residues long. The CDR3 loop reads CASSVTGGGDTQYF. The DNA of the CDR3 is TGTGCCAGCAGCGTTACAGGGGGCGGAGATACGCAGTATTTT.

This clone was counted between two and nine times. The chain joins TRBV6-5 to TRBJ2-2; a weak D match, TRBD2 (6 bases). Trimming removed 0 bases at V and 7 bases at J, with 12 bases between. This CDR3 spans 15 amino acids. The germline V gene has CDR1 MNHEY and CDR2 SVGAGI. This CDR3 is CASSYSKLAFGELFF. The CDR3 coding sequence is TGTGCCAGCAGTTACTCGAAACTAGCTTTCGGGGAGCTGTTTTTT.

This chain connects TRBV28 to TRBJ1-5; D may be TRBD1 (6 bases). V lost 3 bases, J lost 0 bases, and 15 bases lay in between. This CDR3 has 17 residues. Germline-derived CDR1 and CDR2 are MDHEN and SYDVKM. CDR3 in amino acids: CASSFPGAGDSNQPQHF. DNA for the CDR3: TGTGCCAGCAGTTTTCCCGGGGCAGGGGATAGCAATCAGCCCCAGCATTTT.

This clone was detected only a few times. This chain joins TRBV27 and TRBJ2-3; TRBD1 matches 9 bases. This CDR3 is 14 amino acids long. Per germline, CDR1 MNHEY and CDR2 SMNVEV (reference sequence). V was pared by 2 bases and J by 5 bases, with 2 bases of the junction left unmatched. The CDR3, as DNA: TGTGCCAGCAGTTTAAACAGGGGGCAAGATACGCAGTATTTT. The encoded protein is CASSLNRGQDTQYF.

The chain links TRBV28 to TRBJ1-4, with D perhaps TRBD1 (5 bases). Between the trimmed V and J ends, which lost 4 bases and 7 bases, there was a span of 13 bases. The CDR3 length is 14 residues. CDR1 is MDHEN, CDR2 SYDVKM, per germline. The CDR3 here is CASSSTVDGEKLFF. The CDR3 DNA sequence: TGTGCCAGCAGTTCGACAGTCGACGGTGAAAAACTGTTTTTT.

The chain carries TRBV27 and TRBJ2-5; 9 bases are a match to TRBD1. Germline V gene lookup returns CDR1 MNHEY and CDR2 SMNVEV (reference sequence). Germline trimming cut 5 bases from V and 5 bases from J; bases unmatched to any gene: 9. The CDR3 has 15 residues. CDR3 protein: CASSVGQGIGETQYF. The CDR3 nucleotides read TGTGCCAGCAGTGTCGGACAGGGGATCGGGGAGACCCAGTACTTC.

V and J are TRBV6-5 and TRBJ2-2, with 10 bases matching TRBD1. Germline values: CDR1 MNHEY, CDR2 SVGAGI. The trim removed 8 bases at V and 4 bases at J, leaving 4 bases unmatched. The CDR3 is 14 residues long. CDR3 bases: TGTGCCAGCTGGGACAGGGGAGCCACCGGGGAGCTGTTTTTT. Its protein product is CASWDRGATGELFF.

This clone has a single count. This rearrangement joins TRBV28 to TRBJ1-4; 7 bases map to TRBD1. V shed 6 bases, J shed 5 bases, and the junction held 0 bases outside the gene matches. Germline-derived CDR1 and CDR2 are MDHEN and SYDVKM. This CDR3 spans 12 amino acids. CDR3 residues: CASRTGNEKLFF. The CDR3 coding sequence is TGTGCCAGCAGGACAGGGAATGAAAAACTGTTTTTT. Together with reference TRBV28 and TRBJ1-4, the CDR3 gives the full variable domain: DVKVTQSSRYLVKRTGEKVFLECVQDMDHENMFWYRQDPGLGLRLIYFSYDVKMKEKGDIPEGYSVSREKKERFSLILESASTNQTSMYLCASRTGNEKLFFGSGTQLSVL.

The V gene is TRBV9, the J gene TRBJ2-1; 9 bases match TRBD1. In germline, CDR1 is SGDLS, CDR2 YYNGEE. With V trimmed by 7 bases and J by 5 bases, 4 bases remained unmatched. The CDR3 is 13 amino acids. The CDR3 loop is CASAGTGNNEQFF. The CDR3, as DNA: TGTGCCAGCGCCGGGACAGGGAACAATGAGCAGTTCTTC.

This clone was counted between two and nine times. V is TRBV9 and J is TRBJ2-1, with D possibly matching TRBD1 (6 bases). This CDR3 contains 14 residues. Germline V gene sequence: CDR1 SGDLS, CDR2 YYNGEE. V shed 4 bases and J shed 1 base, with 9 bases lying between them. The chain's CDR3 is CASSPGESYNEQFF. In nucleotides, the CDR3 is TGTGCCAGCAGCCCAGGGGAGTCCTACAATGAGCAGTTCTTC.

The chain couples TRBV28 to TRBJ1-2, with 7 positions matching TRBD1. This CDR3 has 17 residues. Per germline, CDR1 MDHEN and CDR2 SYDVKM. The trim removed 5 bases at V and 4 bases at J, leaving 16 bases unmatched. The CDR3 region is CASSSPGGSPYPYGYTF. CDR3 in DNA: TGTGCCAGCAGTAGCCCAGGGGGTTCCCCTTACCCCTATGGCTACACCTTC.

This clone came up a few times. Written as DNA, the CDR3 is TGTGCCACCAGCAGAGATGGTCTAGCGGGAGGCCTGAACGACAATGAGCAGTTCTTC. Its translation is CATSRDGLAGGLNDNEQFF. The chain links TRBV15 to TRBJ2-1; 11 nucleotides line up with TRBD2. Trimming took 0 bases from V and 5 from J; bases not matched to a gene: 12. Germline loops: CDR1 LNHNV, CDR2 YYDKDF (reference sequence). The CDR3 spans 19 residues.

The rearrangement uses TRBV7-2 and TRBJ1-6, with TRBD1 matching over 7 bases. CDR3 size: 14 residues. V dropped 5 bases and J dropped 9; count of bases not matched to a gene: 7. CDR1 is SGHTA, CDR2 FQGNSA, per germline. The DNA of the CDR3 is TGTGCCAGCAGCCTAGGGACAGCAGGTTCACCCCTCCACTTT. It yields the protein CASSLGTAGSPLHF.